The 18 T cell receptor beta chains given below trace back to one sample, sequenced in a study of blood T cell repertoires in COVID-19. Clones were read by immunoSEQ multiplex PCR, and TCRdb kept only the in-frame ones, dropping some. The sample shows around 90,000 clones, over 80% of them seen only once. Input material: peripheral blood. These receptors all stem from a woman aged 55-69 years with active COVID-19.

The rearrangement links TRBV9 to TRBJ2-4; 13 bases are shared with TRBD2. The CDR3 is 18 amino acids. With 0 bases clipped from V and 6 bases from J, the junction kept 9 bases outside the gene matches. The V gene's germline CDR1 is SGDLS and CDR2 YYNGEE. The CDR3 coding sequence is TGTGCCAGCAGCGTAGGGCTACTAGCGGGAGGGCTGGGAAACATTCAGTACTTC. Its translation is CASSVGLLAGGLGNIQYF.

Only a few counts were recorded for this clone. This chain links TRBV7-9 with TRBJ1-4; D call uncertain. Trimming pared 0 bases from V and 6 bases from J, leaving 2 bases between. Germline V gene data show CDR1 as SEHNR and CDR2 as FQNEAQ (reference sequence). The CDR3 is 12 amino acids. CDR3 loop: CASSLADEKLFF. CDR3 in DNA: TGTGCCAGCAGCTTAGCCGATGAAAAACTGTTTTTT.

J is TRBJ2-1 and V is TRBV11-3, with 12 bases aligning to TRBD2. The CDR3 is made up of 15 amino acids. From germline, CDR1 is SGHNT and CDR2 YENEEA. J was trimmed by 6 bases and V by 5 bases; bases with no gene match: 5. The CDR3 region is CASSVTSGGFNEQFF. In nucleotides, the CDR3 is TGTGCCAGCAGCGTAACTAGCGGGGGGTTCAATGAGCAGTTCTTC.

CDR3 loop: CSDTTGEGTEAFF. The CDR3 DNA reads as TGCAGCGACACGACAGGGGAAGGGACTGAAGCTTTCTTT. The chain links TRBV29-1 to TRBJ1-1; 8 bases are a match to TRBD1. Germline V gene sequence: CDR1 SQVTM, CDR2 ANQGSEA. The CDR3 runs 13 residues. V lost 7 bases, J lost 5 bases, and 9 bases stayed unmatched.

The chain carries TRBV5-1 and TRBJ1-6; D gene unclear. The CDR3 consists of 15 residues. V gave up 0 bases and J gave up 0 bases, with 4 bases separating them. CDR1 and CDR2 (germline): SGHRS, YFSETQ. For the CDR3, the DNA is TGCGCCAGCAGCTTGGGGGCCTCCTATAATTCACCCCTCCACTTT. Translated: CASSLGASYNSPLHF.

The chain couples TRBV6-1 to TRBJ1-5, with TRBD1 as a possible D gene (6 bases). CDR3 length: 16 residues. Trimming pared 3 bases from V and 6 bases from J, leaving 18 bases between. CDR1 and CDR2 (germline): MNHNS, SASEGT. For the CDR3, the DNA is TGTGCCAGCAGTGATCTGCGGGGGGCTGTCAGTCAGCCCCAGCATTTT. It encodes CASSDLRGAVSQPQHF.

V and J are TRBV7-2 and TRBJ1-5; D unclear. The V end was cut by 3 bases, the J end by 0 bases, with 6 bases between. CDR1 is SGHTA and CDR2 is FQGNSA in the germline V gene. This CDR3 contains 14 residues. The CDR3 DNA is TGTGCCAGCAGCTTTTTTAATAGCAATCAGCCCCAGCATTTT. Protein: CASSFFNSNQPQHF.

The chain combines TRBV5-1 with TRBJ2-1; 10 bases align to TRBD2. CDR1 and CDR2 (germline): SGHRS, YFSETQ. J gave up 5 bases and V 4 bases, and 9 bases lay outside the gene matches. This CDR3 region has 16 residues. The CDR3 DNA sequence: TGCGCCAGCAGCCCGGGGGGGCTAGCGGGGGACAATGAGCAGTTCTTC. Translation: CASSPGGLAGDNEQFF.

The chain employs TRBV28 and TRBJ2-1, with D uncertain. V was cut by 8 bases and J by 6 bases, with 14 bases left in between. There are 13 residues in the CDR3. Germline V lookup: CDR1 MDHEN, CDR2 SYDVKM. The CDR3 region has the DNA TGTGCCAGCCGGAGCTCCCCGGGCAATGAGCAGTTCTTC. Translating it yields CASRSSPGNEQFF.

The V call is TRBV11-3, the J call TRBJ2-7; 9 nucleotides line up with TRBD2. CDR3 length: 16 residues. V was pared by 1 base and J by 0 bases, with 4 bases of the junction left unmatched. Germline V gene sequence: CDR1 SGHNT, CDR2 YENEEA. The CDR3 spells CASSLGFSGSSYEQYF. The DNA of the CDR3 is TGTGCCAGCAGCTTAGGGTTTAGCGGGAGCTCCTACGAGCAGTACTTC.

The V and J genes are TRBV7-2 and TRBJ1-2; D is undetermined. V lost 1 base to trimming and J lost 7 bases, with 16 bases between them. From germline, CDR1 is SGHTA and CDR2 FQGNSA. The CDR3 has 15 amino acids. CDR3 region: CASSLDSAGTAGYTF. For the CDR3, the DNA is TGTGCCAGCAGCTTAGACTCAGCAGGAACAGCTGGCTACACCTTC.

The rearrangement links TRBV13 to TRBJ2-1, with 9 bases identical to TRBD2. The CDR3 contains 16 residues. Germline values: CDR1 PRHDT, CDR2 FYEKMQ (reference sequence). Germline trimming cut 4 bases from V and 6 bases from J; bases unmatched to any gene: 10. The CDR3 sequence: CASSSEFGLALNEQFF. CDR3 nucleotide sequence: TGTGCCAGCAGCTCAGAGTTTGGACTAGCGCTCAATGAGCAGTTCTTC.

The chain carries TRBV29-1 and TRBJ1-1, with D possibly TRBD1 on 6 matching bases. In germline, CDR1 is SQVTM, CDR2 ANQGSEA. Trimming left V 7 bases short and J 2 bases short, with 14 bases between. This CDR3 contains 13 residues. CDR3 protein: CSASQGVNTEAFF. CDR3 DNA: TGCAGCGCCTCACAGGGTGTCAACACTGAAGCTTTCTTT. The variable domain in full, completed from reference TRBV29-1 and TRBJ1-1, reads SAVISQKPSRDICQRGTSLTIQCQVDSQVTMMFWYRQQPGQSLTLIATANQGSEATYESGFVIDKFPISRPNLTFSTLTVSNMSPEDSSIYLCSASQGVNTEAFFGQGTRLTVV.

This clone was recorded only once. This chain connects TRBV11-3 to TRBJ2-7, with 7 bases that match TRBD1. Germline V gene data show CDR1 as SGHNT and CDR2 as YENEEA. V lost 1 base to trimming and J lost 0 bases; unmatched junction nucleotides: 6. The CDR3 extends over 16 amino acids. This chain's CDR3 is CASSLAKGAISYEQYF. The CDR3 bases are TGTGCCAGCAGCTTAGCTAAGGGGGCAATCTCCTACGAGCAGTACTTC. Using reference TRBV11-3 and TRBJ2-7 for the parts outside the CDR3, the full variable domain is EAGVVQSPRYKIIEKKQPVAFWCNPISGHNTLYWYLQNLGQGPELLIRYENEEAVDDSQLPKDRFSAERLKGVDSTLKIQPAELGDSAVYLCASSLAKGAISYEQYFGPGTRLTVT.

V gene TRBV30 combines with J gene TRBJ1-4; no clear D. Germline V lookup: CDR1 GTSNPN, CDR2 SVGIG (reference sequence). This CDR3 has 12 amino acids. V lost 4 bases and J lost 1, with 4 bases in between. CDR3 in DNA: TGTGCCTGGACAGAAACTAATGAAAAACTGTTTTTT. This codes for CAWTETNEKLFF. The variable domain in full, with the rest retrieved from reference TRBV30 and TRBJ1-4, is SQTIHQWPATLVQPVGSPLSLECTVEGTSNPNLYWYRQAAGRGLQLLFYSVGIGQISSEVPQNLSASRPQDRQFILSSKKLLLSDSGFYLCAWTETNEKLFFGSGTQLSVL.

This clone was recorded only once. V gene TRBV5-6 combines with J gene TRBJ2-6; D is possibly TRBD1 (5 bases). The germline V gene has CDR1 SGHDT and CDR2 YYEEEE. CDR3 size: 13 residues. With 10 bases removed from V and 2 bases from J, the gap between germline ends came to 10 bases. The CDR3 coding sequence is TGTGCCGGCTCCAGGGCTGGGGCCAACGTCCTGACTTTC. Translating it yields CAGSRAGANVLTF.

The genes are TRBV5-6 and TRBJ2-3; TRBD2 agrees at 8 bases. J gave up 1 base and V 6 bases, and 7 bases lay outside the gene matches. CDR1 and CDR2 (germline): SGHDT, YYEEEE. The CDR3 covers 15 residues. In DNA, the CDR3 is TGTGCCAGCATCCTTACTAGCGGTCGCACAGATACGCAGTATTTT. Its protein product is CASILTSGRTDTQYF.

The genes are TRBV5-6 and TRBJ2-5; possible D gene TRBD1, 5 bases. CDR3 length equals 15 residues. V shed 1 base and J shed 5 bases, with 15 bases lying between them. The V gene's germline CDR1 is SGHDT and CDR2 YYEEEE. The CDR3 bases are TGTGCCAGCAGCTTGATAGGCAGGGCGGCGGAGACCCAGTACTTC. It yields the protein CASSLIGRAAETQYF.